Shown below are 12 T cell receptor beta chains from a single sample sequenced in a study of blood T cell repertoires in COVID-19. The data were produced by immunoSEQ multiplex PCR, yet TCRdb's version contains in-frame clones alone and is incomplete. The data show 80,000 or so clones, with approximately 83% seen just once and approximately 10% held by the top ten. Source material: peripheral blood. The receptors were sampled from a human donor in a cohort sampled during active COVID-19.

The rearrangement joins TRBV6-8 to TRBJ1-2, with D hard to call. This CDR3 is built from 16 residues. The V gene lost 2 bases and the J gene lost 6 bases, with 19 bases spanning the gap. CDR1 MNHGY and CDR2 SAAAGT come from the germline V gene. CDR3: CASSYPRQDVPHGYTF. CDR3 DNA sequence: TGTGCCAGCAGTTACCCCCGGCAGGATGTCCCCCATGGCTACACCTTC.

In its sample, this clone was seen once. The CDR3, as DNA: TGTGCCAGCAGCGTAGGGGAGGACCATAGGTCCAATGAGCAGTTCTTC. Translating gives CASSVGEDHRSNEQFF. The chain joins TRBV9 to TRBJ2-1, with D possibly matching TRBD2 (6 bases). V lost 0 bases and J lost 6, with 16 bases in between. The germline V gene has CDR1 SGDLS and CDR2 YYNGEE. This CDR3 has 16 residues. The complete variable domain, with remaining parts taken from reference TRBV9 and TRBJ2-1, reads DSGVTQTPKHLITATGQRVTLRCSPRSGDLSVYWYQQSLDQGLQFLIQYYNGEERAKGNILERFSAQQFPDLHSELNLSSLELGDSALYFCASSVGEDHRSNEQFFGPGTRLTVL.

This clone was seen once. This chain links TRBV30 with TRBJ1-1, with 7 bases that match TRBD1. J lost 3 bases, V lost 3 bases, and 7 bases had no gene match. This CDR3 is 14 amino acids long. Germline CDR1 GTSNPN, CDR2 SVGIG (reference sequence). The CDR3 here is CAWRFRGDYTEAFF. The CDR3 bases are TGTGCCTGGAGGTTCAGGGGGGATTACACTGAAGCTTTCTTT.

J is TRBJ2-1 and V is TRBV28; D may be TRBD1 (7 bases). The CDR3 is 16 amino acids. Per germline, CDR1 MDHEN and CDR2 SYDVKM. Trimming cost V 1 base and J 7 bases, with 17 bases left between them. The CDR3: CASSLLGETGRNEQFF. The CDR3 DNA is TGTGCCAGCAGTTTATTAGGAGAGACAGGGAGGAATGAGCAGTTCTTC.

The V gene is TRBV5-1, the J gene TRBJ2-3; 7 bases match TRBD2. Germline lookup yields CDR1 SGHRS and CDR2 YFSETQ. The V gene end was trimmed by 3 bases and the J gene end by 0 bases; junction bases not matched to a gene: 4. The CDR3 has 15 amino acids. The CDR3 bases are TGCGCCAGCAGCTCGATAGCGGGTAGCACAGATACGCAGTATTTT. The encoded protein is CASSSIAGSTDTQYF.

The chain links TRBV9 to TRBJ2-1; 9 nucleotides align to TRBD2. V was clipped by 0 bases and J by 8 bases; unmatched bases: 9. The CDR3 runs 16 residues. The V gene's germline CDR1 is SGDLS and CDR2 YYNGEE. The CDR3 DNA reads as TGTGCCAGCAGCGTAGGAGGGCAGCGGGAGGTCTATGAGCAGTTCTTC. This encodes CASSVGGQREVYEQFF.

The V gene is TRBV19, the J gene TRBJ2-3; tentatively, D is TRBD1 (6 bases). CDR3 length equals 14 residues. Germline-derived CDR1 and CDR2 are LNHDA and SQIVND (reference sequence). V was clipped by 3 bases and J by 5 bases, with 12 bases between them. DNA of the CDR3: TGTGCCAGTAGTATCCCGAACAGGGAAGATACGCAGTATTTT. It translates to CASSIPNREDTQYF. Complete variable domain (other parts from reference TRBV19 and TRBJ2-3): DGGITQSPKYLFRKEGQNVTLSCEQNLNHDAMYWYRQDPGQGLRLIYYSQIVNDFQKGDIAEGYSVSREKKESFPLTVTSAQKNPTAFYLCASSIPNREDTQYFGPGTRLTVL.

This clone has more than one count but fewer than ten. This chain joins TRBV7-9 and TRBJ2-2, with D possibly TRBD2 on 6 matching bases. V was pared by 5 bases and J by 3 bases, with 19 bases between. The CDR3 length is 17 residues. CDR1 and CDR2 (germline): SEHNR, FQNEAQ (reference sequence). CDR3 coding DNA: TGTGCCAGCAGCCGCTTCGGTACCGGGGGTGACACCGGGGAGCTGTTTTTT. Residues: CASSRFGTGGDTGELFF. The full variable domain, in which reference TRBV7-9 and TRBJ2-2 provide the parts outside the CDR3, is DTGVSQNPRHKITKRGQNVTFRCDPISEHNRLYWYRQTLGQGPEFLTYFQNEAQLEKSRLLSDRFSAERPKGSFSTLEIQRTEQGDSAMYLCASSRFGTGGDTGELFFGEGSRLTVL.

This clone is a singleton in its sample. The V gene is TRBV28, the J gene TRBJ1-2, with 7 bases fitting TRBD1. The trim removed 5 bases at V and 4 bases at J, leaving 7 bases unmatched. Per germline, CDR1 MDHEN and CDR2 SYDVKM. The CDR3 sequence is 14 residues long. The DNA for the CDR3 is TGTGCCAGCAGTCAACAGGGGAGATTCTATGGCTACACCTTC. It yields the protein CASSQQGRFYGYTF.

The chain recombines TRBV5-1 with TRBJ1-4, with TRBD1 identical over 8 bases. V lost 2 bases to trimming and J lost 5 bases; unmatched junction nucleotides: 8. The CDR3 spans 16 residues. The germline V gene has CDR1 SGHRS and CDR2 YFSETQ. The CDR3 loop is CASSLSRDRKNEKLFF. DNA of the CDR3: TGCGCCAGCAGCTTAAGTCGGGACAGGAAGAATGAAAAACTGTTTTTT. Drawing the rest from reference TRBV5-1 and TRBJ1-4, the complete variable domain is KAGVTQTPRYLIKTRGQQVTLSCSPISGHRSVSWYQQTPGQGLQFLFEYFSETQRNKGNFPGRFSGRQFSNSRSEMNVSTLELGDSALYLCASSLSRDRKNEKLFFGSGTQLSVL.

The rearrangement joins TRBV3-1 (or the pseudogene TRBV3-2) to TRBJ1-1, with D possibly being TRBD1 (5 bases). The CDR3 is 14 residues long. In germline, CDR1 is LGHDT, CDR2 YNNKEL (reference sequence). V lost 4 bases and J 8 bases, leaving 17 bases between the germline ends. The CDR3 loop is CASSPPAGLIEAFF. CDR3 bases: TGTGCCAGCAGCCCACCAGCAGGGCTAATCGAAGCTTTCTTT.

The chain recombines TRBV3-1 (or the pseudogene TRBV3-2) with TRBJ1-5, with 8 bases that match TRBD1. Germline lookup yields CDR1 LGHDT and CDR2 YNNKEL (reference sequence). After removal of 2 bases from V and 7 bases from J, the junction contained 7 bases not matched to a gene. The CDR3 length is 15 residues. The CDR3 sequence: CASSQRQGMGQPQHF. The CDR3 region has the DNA TGTGCCAGCAGCCAAAGACAGGGGATGGGACAGCCCCAGCATTTT.